These 15 T cell receptor delta chains share one sample of origin, sequenced in a study of gamma-delta T cells after stem cell transplantation. TCRdb reanalyzed the RT-PCR reads using CATT. The repertoire holds several thousand delta-chain clones, with 20% to 25% as singletons. The sample comprised gamma-delta T cells. The receptors derive from a human donor. It is not recorded whose cells these are; they may come from a transplant donor.

Worth noting for this clone: The translation of this DNA and the TCRdb protein of a much larger clone differ at residue 14, probably owing to a read error; the protein shown here is translated from the DNA. The chain has TRDV2 and TRDJ1; 10 bases are shared with TRDD3. The CDR3 sequence is 21 residues long. Germline V gene sequence: CDR1 GEAIGNYY, CDR2 EKD. Trimming took 3 bases from V and 8 from J; bases not matched to a gene: 29. The CDR3 protein is CACDELGDRVIQIHKISKLIF. In DNA form, the CDR3 reads TGTGCCTGTGACGAACTGGGGGATCGGGTGATCCAAATTCACAAAATTTCAAAACTCATCTTT.

By share of the sample, this clone is medium-sized (0.01 to 0.1%). The chain combines TRDV1 with TRDJ1; 9 bases agree with TRDD3. This CDR3 spans 20 amino acids. V gave up 0 bases and J gave up 0 bases; unmatched junction bases: 14. Germline-derived CDR1 and CDR2 are TSWWSYY and QGS. The CDR3 spells CALGELHPLGDYGYTDKLIF. CDR3 coding DNA: TGTGCTCTTGGGGAACTTCATCCACTGGGGGACTACGGGTACACCGATAAACTCATCTTT.

This clone occurred many times. The chain combines TRDV2 with TRDJ1; 7 bases line up with TRDD3. This CDR3 has 18 residues. J was trimmed by 0 bases and V by 0 bases; bases with no gene match: 12. Germline CDR1 GEAIGNYY, CDR2 EKD. The CDR3 protein is CACDTLGGQARYTDKLIF. As DNA, the CDR3 is TGTGCCTGTGACACCCTGGGGGGGCAAGCTCGGTACACCGATAAACTCATCTTT.

Details on this clone: This DNA's translation and the protein TCRdb lists, from a much larger clone, do not match at residue 4, likely due to a read error; the protein shown is translated from the DNA. This chain uses TRDV2 with TRDJ1; 8 nucleotides match TRDD3. Germline assignment: CDR1 GEAIGNYY and CDR2 EKD. The CDR3 sequence is 18 residues long. V was pared by 5 bases and J by 4 bases, with 20 bases of the junction left unmatched. The CDR3 region is CACGRLSGGRHLNDKLIF. The CDR3 DNA sequence: TGTGCCTGTGGACGGTTGTCTGGGGGACGACATTTAAACGATAAACTCATCTTT.

This clone was detected only a few times. V gene TRDV2 combines with J gene TRDJ1, with 13 bases that match TRDD3. Trimming at V came to 6 bases and at J to 0 bases, leaving 21 bases not matched to a gene. Per the germline V gene, CDR1 is GEAIGNYY and CDR2 is EKD. The CDR3 contains 21 residues. In nucleotides, the CDR3 is TGTGCCTGTATGGCCCTCAGCGCAACTGGGGGATACGCTTATGACACCGATAAACTCATCTTT. Its protein product is CACMALSATGGYAYDTDKLIF.

With regard to this clone: A far larger clone is only one base removed, so a read error is likely. Other nucleotide sequences in the sample specify the same CDR3. This chain links TRDV2 with TRDJ1; 9 nucleotides align to TRDD3. The CDR3 extends over 17 amino acids. With 3 bases clipped from V and 0 bases from J, the junction kept 10 bases outside the gene matches. Germline CDR1 is GEAIGNYY and CDR2 is EKD. The CDR3 region has the DNA TGTGCCTGTGACCCTTTGGGGGATAGCCGAAACACCGATAAACTCATCTTT. This encodes CACDPLGDSRNTDKLIF.

This clone was counted only a few times. TCRdb's listed protein matches a much larger clone and diverges from this DNA's translation at residue 3, likely through a read error; the protein shown comes from the DNA. The chain couples TRDV2 to TRDJ1; 10 nucleotides align to TRDD3. The germline V gene has CDR1 GEAIGNYY and CDR2 EKD. The CDR3 contains 17 residues. The chain's CDR3 is CARDSVLGDPLSGKLIF. The CDR3 DNA follows: TGTGCCCGTGATTCTGTACTGGGGGATCCCCTTAGTGGGAAACTCATCTTT.

This clone is labeled medium-sized. V is TRDV2 and J is TRDJ1, with 12 bases matching TRDD3. J gave up 2 bases and V 1 base, and 22 bases lay outside the gene matches. The CDR3 consists of 22 residues. Germline V gene data show CDR1 as GEAIGNYY and CDR2 as EKD. The CDR3 DNA sequence: TGTGCCTGTGACACGATTGGTACTGGGGGATACTATAGGGAGGCTGGAACCGATAAACTCATCTTT. As protein: CACDTIGTGGYYREAGTDKLIF.

Worth noting for this clone: TCRdb has a much larger clone's protein, which differs at residue 9 from the translation of this DNA, likely because of a read error; what is shown is the protein translated from the DNA. This chain uses TRDV2 with TRDJ1; TRDD3 agrees at 9 bases. Germline values: CDR1 GEAIGNYY, CDR2 EKD. Unmatched junction bases numbered 7, after V lost 2 bases and J lost 1 base. CDR3 length equals 16 residues. CDR3 loop: CACDNMGDIITDKLIF. CDR3 DNA sequence: TGTGCCTGTGACAACATGGGGGATATCATCACCGATAAACTCATCTTT.

This clone is medium-sized by share. The J gene is TRDJ3, the V gene TRDV2; 8 bases line up with TRDD3. This CDR3 is 21 amino acids long. Losses at the gene ends were 3 bases for V and 0 bases for J; bases not matched to a gene: 15. Germline V lookup: CDR1 GEAIGNYY, CDR2 EKD. The CDR3 nucleotides are TGTGCCTGTGACCCACTACTGTGGGATACGGGGAGCTCCTGGGACACCCGACAGATGTTTTTC. Its translation: CACDPLLWDTGSSWDTRQMFF.

This clone is labeled as medium-sized (0.01 to 0.1%). The J gene is TRDJ3, the V gene TRDV2; 11 bases are a match to TRDD3. The CDR3 is 19 residues long. The V gene end was trimmed by 0 bases and the J gene end by 3 bases; junction bases not matched to a gene: 6. Germline lookup yields CDR1 GEAIGNYY and CDR2 EKD. The CDR3 nucleotides read TGTGCCTGTGACACCATTGTGGGGGATACGCACTGGGACACCCGACAGATGTTTTTC. Translation: CACDTIVGDTHWDTRQMFF.

V gene TRAV29/DV5 combines with J gene TRDJ1, with D perhaps matching TRDD3 (6 bases). CDR1 is NSMFDY, CDR2 ISSIKDK, per germline. This CDR3 is 18 amino acids long. Trimming removed 0 bases at V and 0 bases at J, with 21 bases between. In DNA, the CDR3 is TGTGCAGCAAGCGCGCGGGGATCGAGCAGTTCGTACACCGATAAACTCATCTTT. Translation gives CAASARGSSSSYTDKLIF.

This clone showed up just a few times. The amino acid sequence in TCRdb belongs to a much larger clone and departs from this DNA's translation at residue 6, likely a sequencing read error; the sequence shown is translated from the DNA. V usage is TRDV2 and J usage is TRDJ3, with TRDD3 matching 13 bases. Germline loops: CDR1 GEAIGNYY, CDR2 EKD. The CDR3 loop spans 19 amino acids. V lost 1 base to trimming and J lost 0 bases; unmatched junction nucleotides: 2. The CDR3 coding sequence is TGTGCCTGTGACACAGACTGGGGGATACGCTCCTGGGACACCCGACAGATGTTTTTC. Its translation: CACDTDWGIRSWDTRQMFF.

This clone counts as medium-sized. V and J are TRDV2 and TRDJ1; 7 bases fit TRDD3. Losses at the gene ends were 3 bases for V and 0 bases for J; bases not matched to a gene: 18. The CDR3 totals 19 residues. Germline CDR1 reads GEAIGNYY; CDR2 reads EKD. CDR3 bases: TGTGCCTGTGACTCCGTGGGCGTTACTGGGGACCAGTACACCGATAAACTCATCTTT. The encoded protein is CACDSVGVTGDQYTDKLIF.

In its sample, this clone ranks as medium-sized. The J gene is TRDJ1, the V gene TRDV2; 9 positions match TRDD3. This CDR3 has 19 amino acids. Losses at the gene ends were 0 bases for V and 7 bases for J; bases not matched to a gene: 20. In germline, CDR1 is GEAIGNYY, CDR2 EKD. The CDR3 protein is CACDTLANPWSLGDGKLIF. CDR3 DNA sequence: TGTGCCTGTGACACCCTGGCAAATCCATGGTCGCTGGGGGATGGTAAACTCATCTTT.